This TCR beta chain was documented in a study of blood T cell repertoires in COVID-19. The CDR3 totals 14 residues. Germline V gene data show CDR1 as LGHDT and CDR2 as YNNKEL (reference sequence). V was cut by 0 bases and J by 1 base, with 5 bases left in between. Clones were sequenced by immunoSEQ multiplex PCR, and TCRdb holds only the in-frame ones, with some missing. The repertoire holds roughly 66,000 clones, with roughly nine tenths as singletons. This sequence originates from a human donor in a cohort sampled during active COVID-19. The rearrangement joins TRBV3-1 (or the pseudogene TRBV3-2) to TRBJ2-3; TRBD2 might be the D (5 bases). Sequences were obtained from peripheral blood. CDR3 in amino acids: CASSQELGTDTQYF. The CDR3 region has the DNA TGTGCCAGCAGCCAAGAACTAGGCACAGATACGCAGTATTTT.